Presented here are 11 T cell receptor beta chains from one specimen sequenced in a study of cytomegalovirus exposure and HLA in healthy donors. Primers: 60 Vbeta forward and 13 Jbeta reverse. Profiling relied on immunoSEQ multiplex PCR, and the TCRdb table lists in-frame clones only, not all of them. The repertoire holds roughly 180,000 clones, with around 80% as singletons. What was sequenced was PBMCs. The receptors shown here come from a man aged 40-55 years in good health and CMV-seronegative.

CDR3 nucleotide sequence: TGTGCTAGTTCTCCAGGGTTGGCCTACAATGAGCAGTTCTTC. It translates to CASSPGLAYNEQFF. The rearrangement joins TRBV12-5 to TRBJ2-1; D is possibly TRBD1 (5 bases). Deletions cut 8 bases from V and 2 bases from J, with 13 bases between. Per the germline V gene, CDR1 is LGHNT and CDR2 is FRNRAP. This CDR3 is 14 amino acids long. The whole variable domain, filled in from reference TRBV12-5 and TRBJ2-1, reads DARVTQTPRHKVTEMGQEVTMRCQPILGHNTVFWYRQTMMQGLELLAYFRNRAPLDDSGMPKDRFSAEMPDATLATLKIQPSEPRDSAVYFCASSPGLAYNEQFFGPGTRLTVL.

The CDR3 sequence: CATGQVNEQFF. The CDR3 region has the DNA TGCGCCACTGGACAGGTCAATGAGCAGTTCTTC. This chain uses TRBV4-1 with TRBJ2-1; 7 nucleotides align to TRBD1. CDR3 length: 11 amino acids. Looked up from germline, CDR1 is MGHRA and CDR2 is YSYEKL. Germline trimming cut 10 bases from V and 6 bases from J; bases unmatched to any gene: 3.

CDR3 loop: CASSSQRTGQAYEQYF. CDR3 coding DNA: TGTGCCAGCAGCTCACAGAGGACCGGACAGGCCTACGAGCAGTACTTC. V and J are TRBV11-3 and TRBJ2-7; 7 bases are a match to TRBD1. V shed 4 bases, J shed 2 bases, and the junction held 11 bases outside the gene matches. The germline V gene encodes CDR1 SGHNT and CDR2 YENEEA. The CDR3 has 16 residues.

The chain carries TRBV5-4 and TRBJ2-1; 8 positions agree with TRBD2. Germline V lookup: CDR1 SGHNT, CDR2 YYREEE (reference sequence). The junction had 1 base not matched to a gene; V was cut back by 0 bases and J by 2 bases. The CDR3 has 15 residues. The CDR3 DNA is TGTGCCAGCAGCTTGGTGCGGGGGGCCTACAATGAGCAGTTCTTC. Encoded protein: CASSLVRGAYNEQFF.

In the case of this clone: Other DNA sequences from this sample encode an identical CDR3 as well. The rearrangement uses TRBV7-2 and TRBJ1-1; D is undetermined. Germline assignment: CDR1 SGHTA and CDR2 FQGNSA. The V and J ends lost 3 bases and 1 base respectively, with 6 bases between them. CDR3 length equals 13 residues. The CDR3 is CASSLQENTEAFF. The CDR3 nucleotides are TGTGCCAGCAGCTTGCAGGAGAACACTGAAGCTTTCTTT.

This sequence joins TRBV19 and TRBJ2-2; TRBD1 aligns across 8 bases. From germline, CDR1 is LNHDA and CDR2 SQIVND (reference sequence). Trimming removed 3 bases from V and 4 bases from J; junction bases left unmatched: 4. This CDR3 comprises 15 residues. The CDR3 region has the DNA TGTGCCAGTAGTATCCGGACAGGGCGCACCGGGGAGCTGTTTTTT. Amino acid sequence: CASSIRTGRTGELFF.

Of note for this clone: A junction end diverges from the germline sequence, so it may reflect a read error. The rearrangement joins TRBV7-7 to TRBJ2-3; D call uncertain. The CDR3 has 16 amino acids. Germline V gene lookup returns CDR1 SSHAT and CDR2 FNYEAQ (reference sequence). The CDR3 coding sequence is TGTGCTAGCAGCTTAGCTGGTCCCAGCGCGACAGATACGCAGTATTTT. Protein sequence: CASSLAGPSATDTQYF.

The chain combines TRBV7-8 with TRBJ2-2, with TRBD2 identical over 16 bases. This CDR3 is built from 16 residues. In germline, CDR1 is SGHVS, CDR2 FQNEAQ. CDR3 nucleotides: TGTGCTTCCCGACCCGGGACTAGCGGGAGGGTCGGGGAGCTGTTTTTT. Protein product: CASRPGTSGRVGELFF.

This clone was seen just once. The rearrangement joins TRBV7-2 to TRBJ2-5, with 7 bases that match TRBD2. The CDR3 has 15 residues. Looked up from germline, CDR1 is SGHTA and CDR2 is FQGNSA. The V segment lost 6 bases and the J segment 3 bases; nucleotides outside the gene matches: 10. As DNA, the CDR3 is TGTGCCAGCAGTTGGGCGGGGGATCCCAAAGAGACCCAGTACTTC. Encoded protein: CASSWAGDPKETQYF.

The chain combines TRBV11-2 with TRBJ2-2, with 9 bases that match TRBD1. The CDR3 is 15 amino acids. Germline V gene lookup returns CDR1 SGHAT and CDR2 FQNNGV. V gave up 5 bases and J gave up 4 bases; unmatched junction bases: 5. CDR3 residues: CASSPTTGGTGELFF. The CDR3, as DNA: TGTGCCAGCAGCCCCACGACAGGGGGCACCGGGGAGCTGTTTTTT.

The chain is built from TRBV28 and TRBJ2-2, with TRBD2 identical over 8 bases. The CDR3 runs 17 residues. Germline trimming cut 6 bases from V and 6 bases from J; bases unmatched to any gene: 15. In germline, CDR1 is MDHEN, CDR2 SYDVKM. CDR3 region: CASRYTSGTGYAGELFF. The DNA for the CDR3 is TGTGCCAGCAGGTATACTAGCGGAACAGGTTATGCCGGGGAGCTGTTTTTT.